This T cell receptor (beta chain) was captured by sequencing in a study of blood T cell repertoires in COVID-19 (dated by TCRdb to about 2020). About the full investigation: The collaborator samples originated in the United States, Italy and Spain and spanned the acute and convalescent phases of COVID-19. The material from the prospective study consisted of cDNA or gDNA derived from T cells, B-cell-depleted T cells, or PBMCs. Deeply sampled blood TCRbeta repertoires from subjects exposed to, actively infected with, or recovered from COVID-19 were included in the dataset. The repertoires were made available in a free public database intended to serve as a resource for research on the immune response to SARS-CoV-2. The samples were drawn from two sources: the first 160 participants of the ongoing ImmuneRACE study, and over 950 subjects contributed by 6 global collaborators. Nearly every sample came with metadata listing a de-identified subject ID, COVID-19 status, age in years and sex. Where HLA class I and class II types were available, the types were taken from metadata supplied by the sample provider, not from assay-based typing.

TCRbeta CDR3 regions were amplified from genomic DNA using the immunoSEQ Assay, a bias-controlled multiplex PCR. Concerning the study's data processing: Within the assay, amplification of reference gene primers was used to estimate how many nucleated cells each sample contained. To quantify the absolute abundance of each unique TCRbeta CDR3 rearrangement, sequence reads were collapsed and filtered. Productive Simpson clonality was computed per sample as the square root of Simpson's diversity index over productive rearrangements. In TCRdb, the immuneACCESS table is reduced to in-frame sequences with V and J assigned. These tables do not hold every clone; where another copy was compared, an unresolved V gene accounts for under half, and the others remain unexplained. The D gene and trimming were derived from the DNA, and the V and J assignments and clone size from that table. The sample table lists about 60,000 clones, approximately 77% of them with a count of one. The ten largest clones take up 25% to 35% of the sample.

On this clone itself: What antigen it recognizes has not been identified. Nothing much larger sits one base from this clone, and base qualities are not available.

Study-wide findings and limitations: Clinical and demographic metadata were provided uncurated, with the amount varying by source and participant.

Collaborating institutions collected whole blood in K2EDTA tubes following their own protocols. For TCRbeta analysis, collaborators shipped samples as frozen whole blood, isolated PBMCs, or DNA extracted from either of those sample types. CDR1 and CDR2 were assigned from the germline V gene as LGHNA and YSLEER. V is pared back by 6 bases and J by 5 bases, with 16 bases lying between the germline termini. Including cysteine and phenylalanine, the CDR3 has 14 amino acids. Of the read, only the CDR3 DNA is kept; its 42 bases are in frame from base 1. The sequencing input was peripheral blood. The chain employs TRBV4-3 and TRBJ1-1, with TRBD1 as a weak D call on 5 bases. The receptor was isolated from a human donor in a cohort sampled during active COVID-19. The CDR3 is CASSPDSGGTEAFF. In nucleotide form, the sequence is TGCGCCAGCAGTCCCGACAGCGGAGGGACTGAAGCTTTCTTT.